One and the same sample provided the 8 T cell receptor beta chains below, sequenced in a study of blood T cells in healthy people across ages (dated by TCRdb to 2014 to 2015). Library generation was performed with 5' RACE. The sample was run on an Illumina HiSeq 2500. A second roughly 7 to 12 cycle PCR used a sample-barcoded 5' primer and a J-beta primer mix. TCRdb reanalyzed the raw reads on its own, using fastp at Q25 for trimming and MiXCR for clone calling, and kept in-frame beta chains. Records with the same CDR3 protein are collapsed into one entry carrying the most frequent genes and DNA. The sample data list over 550,000 distinct CDR3 sequences, and around 31% of these were observed just once. Clones ranked in the top ten supply roughly 14% of the sample. The specimen was blood. The receptors were gathered from a woman aged 80 or over in good health.

With respect to this clonotype: Possible read error: a much larger clone is one base away. The chain is built from TRBV20-1 and TRBJ2-7; D call uncertain. The germline V and J ends were trimmed by 5 bases and 3 bases, with 11 bases remaining between them. Germline CDR1 and CDR2: DFQATT and SNEGSKA (reference sequence). The CDR3 is 12 residues long. CDR3: CSAQWWNYEQYF. The CDR3 region has the DNA TGCAGTGCTCAATGGTGGAACTACGAGCAGTACTTC.

Of note for this clonotype: Since the CDR3 does not end with the conserved phenylalanine or tryptophan, this likely comes from a read error. The V gene is TRBV5-1, the J gene TRBJ2-1; 7 bases are a match to TRBD1. Germline V gene sequence: CDR1 SGHRS, CDR2 YFSETQ. V shed 1 base and J 10 bases; nucleotides not matched to a gene: 17. The CDR3 is 17 residues long. The chain's CDR3 is CASSLPRQGSRTNEQFC. The CDR3, as DNA: TGCGCCAGCAGCTTGCCTCGACAGGGCTCAAGGACGAACGAGCAGTTCTGC.

The genes are TRBV6-5 and TRBJ2-3, with 7 bases identical to TRBD2. The CDR3 contains 15 residues. CDR1 and CDR2 (germline): MNHEY, SVGAGI. The V segment lost 7 bases and the J segment 6 bases; nucleotides outside the gene matches: 13. Here the CDR3 reads CASNPSARGGDTQYF. In DNA, the CDR3 is TGTGCCAGCAACCCGTCCGCGCGGGGAGGGGATACGCAGTATTTT.

This clonotype was seen ten or more times. The V gene is TRBV29-1, the J gene TRBJ2-3; TRBD1 matches at 9 bases. Germline V gives CDR1 SQVTM, CDR2 ANQGSEA. The J segment lost 4 bases and the V segment lost 6 bases, leaving 11 bases of the junction unmatched. This CDR3 is built from 15 residues. CDR3 sequence reads: CSVRGGTGNADTQYF. DNA for the CDR3: TGCAGCGTCCGGGGCGGGACAGGGAACGCAGATACGCAGTATTTT.

This clonotype was observed many times. The chain combines TRBV7-9 with TRBJ2-5; 9 bases map to TRBD1. The length of the CDR3 is 15 residues. The V gene end was trimmed by 6 bases and the J gene end by 1 base; junction bases not matched to a gene: 6. Germline loops: CDR1 SEHNR, CDR2 FQNEAQ (reference sequence). In nucleotides, the CDR3 is TGTGCCAGCAGATTCGGACAGGGGACCCAAGAGACCCAGTACTTC. Its translation: CASRFGQGTQETQYF.

This clonotype was detected ten times or more. The chain uses TRBV7-2 and TRBJ1-6, with TRBD1 identical over 9 bases. V shed 6 bases and J 6 bases; nucleotides not matched to a gene: 3. Germline CDR1 reads SGHTA; CDR2 reads FQGNSA. This CDR3 is built from 14 residues. The CDR3 DNA reads as TGTGCCAGCAGACCACAGGGGGCTAATTCACCCCTCCACTTT. This codes for CASRPQGANSPLHF.

In DNA, the CDR3 is TGCGCCAGCAGCTTGGAAAGCGGGATAAACAATGAGCAGTTCTTC. Protein sequence: CASSLESGINNEQFF. The rearrangement joins TRBV5-1 to TRBJ2-1, with 7 bases matching TRBD2. Looked up from germline, CDR1 is SGHRS and CDR2 is YFSETQ. V trimming: 0 bases; J trimming: 5 bases; junction bases outside the gene matches: 5. The CDR3 runs 15 residues.

The gene calls are TRBV6-2 or TRBV6-3 and TRBJ1-5; no clear D. Germline assignment: CDR1 MNHEY and CDR2 SVGEGT. This CDR3 spans 14 amino acids. The ends were cut back, 7 bases at V and 0 bases at J, with 10 bases in the middle. This chain's CDR3 is CASTQGYSNQPQHF. The DNA for the CDR3 is TGTGCCAGCACCCAAGGATATAGCAATCAGCCCCAGCATTTT.